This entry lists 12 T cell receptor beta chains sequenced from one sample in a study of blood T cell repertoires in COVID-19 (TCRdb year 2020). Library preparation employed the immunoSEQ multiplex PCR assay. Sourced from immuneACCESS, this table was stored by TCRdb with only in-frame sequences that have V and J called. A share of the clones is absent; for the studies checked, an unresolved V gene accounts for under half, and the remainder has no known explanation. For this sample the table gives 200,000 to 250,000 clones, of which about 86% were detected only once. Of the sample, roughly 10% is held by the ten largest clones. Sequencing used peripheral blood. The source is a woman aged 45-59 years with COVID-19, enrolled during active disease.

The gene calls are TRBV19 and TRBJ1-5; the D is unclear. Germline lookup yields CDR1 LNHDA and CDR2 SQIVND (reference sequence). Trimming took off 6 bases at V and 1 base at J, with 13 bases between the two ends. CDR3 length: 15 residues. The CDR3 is CASSFVWQSNQPQHF. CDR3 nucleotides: TGTGCCAGTAGCTTTGTTTGGCAGAGCAATCAGCCCCAGCATTTT.

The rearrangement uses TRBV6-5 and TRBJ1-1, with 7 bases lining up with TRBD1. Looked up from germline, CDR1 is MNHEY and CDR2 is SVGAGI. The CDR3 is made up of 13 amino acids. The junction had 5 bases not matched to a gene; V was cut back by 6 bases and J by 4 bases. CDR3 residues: CASSFTGATEAFF. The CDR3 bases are TGTGCCAGCAGCTTCACAGGGGCCACTGAAGCTTTCTTT.

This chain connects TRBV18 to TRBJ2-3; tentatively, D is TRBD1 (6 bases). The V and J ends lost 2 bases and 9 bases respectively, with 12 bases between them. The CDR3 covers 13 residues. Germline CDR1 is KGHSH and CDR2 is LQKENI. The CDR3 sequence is CASSPILQGTQYF. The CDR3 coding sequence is TGTGCCAGCTCACCAATTCTTCAGGGGACGCAGTATTTT.

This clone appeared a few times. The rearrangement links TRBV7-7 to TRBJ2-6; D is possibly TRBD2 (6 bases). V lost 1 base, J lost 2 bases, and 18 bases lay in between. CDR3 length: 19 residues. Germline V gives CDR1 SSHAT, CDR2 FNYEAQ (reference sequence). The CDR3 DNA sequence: TGTGCCAGCAGCTTAGGGGTTGGAGAGGGAGGTACTGGGGCCAACGTCCTGACTTTC. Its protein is CASSLGVGEGGTGANVLTF.

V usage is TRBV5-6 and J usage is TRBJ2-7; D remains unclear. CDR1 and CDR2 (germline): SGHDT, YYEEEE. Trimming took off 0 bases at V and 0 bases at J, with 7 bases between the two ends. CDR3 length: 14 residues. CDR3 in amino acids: CASSLEISSYEQYV. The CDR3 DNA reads TGTGCCAGCAGCTTGGAGATCAGCTCCTACGAGCAGTACGTC.

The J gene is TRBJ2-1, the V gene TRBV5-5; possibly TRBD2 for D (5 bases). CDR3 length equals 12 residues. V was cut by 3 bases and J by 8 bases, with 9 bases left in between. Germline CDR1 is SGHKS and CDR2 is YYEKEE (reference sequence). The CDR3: CASSSSSDEQFF. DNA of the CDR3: TGTGCCAGCAGCTCTAGCTCCGATGAGCAGTTCTTC.

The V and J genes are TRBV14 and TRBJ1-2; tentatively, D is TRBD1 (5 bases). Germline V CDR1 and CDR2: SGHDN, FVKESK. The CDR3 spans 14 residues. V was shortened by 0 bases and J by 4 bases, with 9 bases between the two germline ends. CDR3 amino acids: CASSQDLGGYGYTF. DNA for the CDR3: TGTGCCAGCAGCCAAGACCTGGGGGGCTATGGCTACACCTTC.

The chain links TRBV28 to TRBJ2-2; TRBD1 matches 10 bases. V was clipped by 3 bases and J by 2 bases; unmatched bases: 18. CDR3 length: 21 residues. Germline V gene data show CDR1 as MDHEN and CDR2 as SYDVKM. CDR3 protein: CASSLAPFHLTGGINTGELFF. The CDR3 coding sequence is TGTGCCAGCAGTTTGGCCCCCTTTCACTTGACAGGGGGCATAAACACCGGGGAGCTGTTTTTT. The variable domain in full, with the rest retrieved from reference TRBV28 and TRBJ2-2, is DVKVTQSSRYLVKRTGEKVFLECVQDMDHENMFWYRQDPGLGLRLIYFSYDVKMKEKGDIPEGYSVSREKKERFSLILESASTNQTSMYLCASSLAPFHLTGGINTGELFFGEGSRLTVL.

The CDR3 sequence is CAISENRGYTGELFF. The CDR3, as DNA: TGTGCCATCAGTGAGAACAGGGGATACACCGGGGAGCTGTTTTTT. The chain links TRBV10-3 to TRBJ2-2; 7 positions agree with TRBD1. J lost 3 bases, V lost 2 bases, and 3 bases had no gene match. CDR1 and CDR2 (germline): ENHRY, SYGVKD. The CDR3 has 15 amino acids.

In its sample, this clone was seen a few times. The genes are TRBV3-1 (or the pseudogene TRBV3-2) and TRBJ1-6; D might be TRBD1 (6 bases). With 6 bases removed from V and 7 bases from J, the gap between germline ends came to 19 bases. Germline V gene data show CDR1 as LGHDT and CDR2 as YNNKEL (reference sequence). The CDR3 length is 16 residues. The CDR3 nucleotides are TGTGCCAGCAGTGACGAGAACAGGGCTCGAAATTCACCCCTCCACTTT. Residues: CASSDENRARNSPLHF.

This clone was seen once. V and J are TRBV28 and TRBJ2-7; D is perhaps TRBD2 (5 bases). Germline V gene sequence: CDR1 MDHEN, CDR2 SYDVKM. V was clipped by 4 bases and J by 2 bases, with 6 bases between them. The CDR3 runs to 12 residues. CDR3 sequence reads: CASSSGTYEQYV. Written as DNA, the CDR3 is TGTGCCAGCAGTTCCGGGACCTACGAGCAGTACGTC.

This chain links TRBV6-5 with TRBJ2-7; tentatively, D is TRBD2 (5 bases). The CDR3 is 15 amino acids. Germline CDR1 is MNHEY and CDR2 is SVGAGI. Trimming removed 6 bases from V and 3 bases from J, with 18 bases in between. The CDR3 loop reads CASRMTLTGIYEQYV. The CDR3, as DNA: TGTGCCAGCAGGATGACTCTCACGGGAATCTACGAGCAGTACGTC.